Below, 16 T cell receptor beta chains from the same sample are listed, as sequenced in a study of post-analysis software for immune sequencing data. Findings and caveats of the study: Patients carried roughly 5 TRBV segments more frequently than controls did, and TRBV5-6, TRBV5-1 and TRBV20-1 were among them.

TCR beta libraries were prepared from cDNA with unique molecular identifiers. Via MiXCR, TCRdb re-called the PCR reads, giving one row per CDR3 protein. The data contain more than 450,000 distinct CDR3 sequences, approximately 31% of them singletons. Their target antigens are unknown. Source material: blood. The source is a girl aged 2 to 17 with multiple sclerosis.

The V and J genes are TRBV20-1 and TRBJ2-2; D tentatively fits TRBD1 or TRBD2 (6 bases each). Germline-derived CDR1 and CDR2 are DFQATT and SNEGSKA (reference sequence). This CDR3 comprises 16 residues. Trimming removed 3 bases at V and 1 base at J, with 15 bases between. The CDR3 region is CSARTPGARNTGELFF. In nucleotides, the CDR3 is TGCAGTGCTAGGACTCCGGGGGCCCGGAACACCGGGGAGCTGTTTTTT.

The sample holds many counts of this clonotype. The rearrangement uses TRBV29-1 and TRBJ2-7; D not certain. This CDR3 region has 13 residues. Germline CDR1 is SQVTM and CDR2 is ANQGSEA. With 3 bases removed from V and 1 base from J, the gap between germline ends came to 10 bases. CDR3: CSVEGQASYEQYF. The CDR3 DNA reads TGCAGCGTTGAGGGTCAGGCATCCTACGAGCAGTACTTC.

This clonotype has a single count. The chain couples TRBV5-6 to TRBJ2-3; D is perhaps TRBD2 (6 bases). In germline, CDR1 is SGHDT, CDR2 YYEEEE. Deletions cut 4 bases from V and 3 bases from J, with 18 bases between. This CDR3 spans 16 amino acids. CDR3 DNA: TGTGCCAGCAGCCAGGAGAGGAACCGGGGGACAGATACGCAGTATTTT. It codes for CASSQERNRGTDTQYF.

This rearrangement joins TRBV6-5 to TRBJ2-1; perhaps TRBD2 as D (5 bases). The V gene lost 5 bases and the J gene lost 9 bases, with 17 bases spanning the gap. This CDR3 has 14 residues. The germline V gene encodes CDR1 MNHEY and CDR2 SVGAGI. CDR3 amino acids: CASSRRPSRGEQFF. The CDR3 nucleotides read TGTGCCAGCAGTCGGAGGCCTAGTCGGGGTGAGCAGTTCTTC.

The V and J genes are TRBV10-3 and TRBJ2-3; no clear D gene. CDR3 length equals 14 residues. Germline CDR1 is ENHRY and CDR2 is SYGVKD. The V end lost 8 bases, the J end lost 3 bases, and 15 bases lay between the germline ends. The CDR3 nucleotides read TGTGCCATCTCGGCAGGTCGGAAGACAGATACGCAGTATTTT. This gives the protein CAISAGRKTDTQYF.

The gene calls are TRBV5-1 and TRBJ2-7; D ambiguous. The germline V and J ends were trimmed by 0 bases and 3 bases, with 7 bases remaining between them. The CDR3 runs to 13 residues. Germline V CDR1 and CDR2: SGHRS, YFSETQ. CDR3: CASSLDTYYEQYF. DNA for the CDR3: TGCGCCAGCAGCTTGGACACCTACTACGAGCAGTACTTC. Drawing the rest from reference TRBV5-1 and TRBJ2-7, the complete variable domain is KAGVTQTPRYLIKTRGQQVTLSCSPISGHRSVSWYQQTPGQGLQFLFEYFSETQRNKGNFPGRFSGRQFSNSRSEMNVSTLELGDSALYLCASSLDTYYEQYFGPGTRLTVT.

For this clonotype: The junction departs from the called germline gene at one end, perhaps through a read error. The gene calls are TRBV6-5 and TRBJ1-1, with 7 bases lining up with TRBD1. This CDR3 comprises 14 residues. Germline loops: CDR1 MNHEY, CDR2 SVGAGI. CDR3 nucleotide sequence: TGTGCCAGCAGCCCGGGACAGACCTACACTGAGGCTTTCTTT. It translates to CASSPGQTYTEAFF.

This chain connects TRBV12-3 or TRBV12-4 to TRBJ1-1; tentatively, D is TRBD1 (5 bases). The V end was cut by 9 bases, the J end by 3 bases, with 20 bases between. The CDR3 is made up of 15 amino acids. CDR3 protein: CASHPGGEGHTEAFF. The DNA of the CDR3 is TGTGCCAGTCACCCCGGGGGGGAGGGACACACTGAAGCTTTCTTT.

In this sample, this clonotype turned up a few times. Here the CDR3 DNA reads TGTGCCAGCAGCCAAGGCAGGCGGAAACACGAGCAGTACTTC. It is translated as CASSQGRRKHEQYF. The rearrangement uses TRBV3-1 and TRBJ2-7; no reliable D call. The ends were cut back, 1 base at V and 5 bases at J, with 12 bases in the middle. Germline V gene data show CDR1 as LGHDT and CDR2 as YNNKEL (reference sequence). The CDR3 sequence is 14 residues long.

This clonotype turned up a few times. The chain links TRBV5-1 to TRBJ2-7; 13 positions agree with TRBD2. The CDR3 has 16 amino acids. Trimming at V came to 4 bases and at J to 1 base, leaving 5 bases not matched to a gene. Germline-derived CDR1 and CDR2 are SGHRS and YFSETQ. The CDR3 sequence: CASSTGLAGTSYEQYF. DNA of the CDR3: TGCGCCAGCAGCACGGGACTAGCGGGGACGTCCTACGAGCAGTACTTC.

The CDR3 DNA is TGTGCCAGCACCTCCAGTCCAGGGGTAAACATTCAGTACTTC. Its translation: CASTSSPGVNIQYF. The V and J genes are TRBV11-1 and TRBJ2-4, with a possible D match to TRBD1 (6 bases). The CDR3 extends over 14 amino acids. V dropped 7 bases and J dropped 6 bases, with 16 bases sitting between them. Germline V gene lookup returns CDR1 SGHAT and CDR2 FQDESV (reference sequence).

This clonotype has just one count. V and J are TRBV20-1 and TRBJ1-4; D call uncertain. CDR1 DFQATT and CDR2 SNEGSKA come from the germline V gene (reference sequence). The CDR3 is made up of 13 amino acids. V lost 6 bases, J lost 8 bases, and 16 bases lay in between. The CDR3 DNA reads TGCAGTGCCGCGGACCCCAGGAGGGAAAAACTGTTTTTT. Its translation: CSAADPRREKLFF.

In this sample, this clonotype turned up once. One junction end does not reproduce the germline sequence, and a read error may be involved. This CDR3 reads CSASRLLNAEAFF. The CDR3 nucleotides read TGCAGTGCTAGTCGCCTTCTGAACGCTGAAGCTTTCTTT. The chain is built from TRBV20-1 and TRBJ1-1; unclear D gene. The V gene's germline CDR1 is DFQATT and CDR2 SNEGSKA (reference sequence). The CDR3 is 13 amino acids.

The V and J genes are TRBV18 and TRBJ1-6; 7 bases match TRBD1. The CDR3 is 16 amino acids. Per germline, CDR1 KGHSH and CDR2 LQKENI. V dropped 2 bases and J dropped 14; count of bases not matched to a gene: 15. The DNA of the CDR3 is TGTGCCAGCTCACCAGAGCGACAGGGTTGGAATCCCTCCCTCCACTTT. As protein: CASSPERQGWNPSLHF.

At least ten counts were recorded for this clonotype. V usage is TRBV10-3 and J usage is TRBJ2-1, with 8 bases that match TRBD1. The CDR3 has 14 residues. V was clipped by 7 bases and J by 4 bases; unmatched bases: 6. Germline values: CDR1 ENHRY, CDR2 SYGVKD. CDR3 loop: CAITPGQGYNEQFF. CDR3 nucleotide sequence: TGTGCCATCACCCCTGGACAGGGTTACAATGAGCAGTTCTTC.

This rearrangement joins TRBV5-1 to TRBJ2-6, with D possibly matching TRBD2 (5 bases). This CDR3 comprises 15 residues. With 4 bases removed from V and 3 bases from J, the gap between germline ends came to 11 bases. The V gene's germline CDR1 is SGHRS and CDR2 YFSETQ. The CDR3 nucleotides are TGCGCCAGCAGCCTGGGGAGCGGTGGGGCCAACGTCCTGACTTTC. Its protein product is CASSLGSGGANVLTF.